This T cell receptor (beta chain) was obtained from a study of blood T cell repertoires in COVID-19. Looking at the study overall: Whether acute or convalescent, the COVID-19 samples came from the United States, Italy and Spain. T cells, B-cell-depleted T cells, or PBMCs supplied cDNA or gDNA.

With 6 bases removed from V and 5 bases from J, the gap between germline ends came to 14 bases. Germline loops: CDR1 SQVTM, CDR2 ANQGSEA. The CDR3 spans 13 residues. In the original analysis: Reference gene primer amplification gave nucleated cell count estimates. Repertoires were generated with immunoSEQ multiplex PCR, while TCRdb's copy carries only in-frame clones and drops some. V and J calls and clone size are those listed in that table; D and trimming were worked out from the DNA. This sample yields 190,000 or so clones, of which roughly four fifths are seen a single time; 13% belongs to the top ten. This clone has a handful of counts.

Material: peripheral blood. This clonotype was sampled from a man aged 50 to 59 who had recovered from COVID-19. This chain joins TRBV29-1 and TRBJ1-5, with D possibly matching TRBD1 (6 bases). CDR3 residues: CSVAGQSDQPQHF. CDR3 nucleotide sequence: TGCAGCGTGGCTGGACAGTCCGATCAGCCCCAGCATTTT.